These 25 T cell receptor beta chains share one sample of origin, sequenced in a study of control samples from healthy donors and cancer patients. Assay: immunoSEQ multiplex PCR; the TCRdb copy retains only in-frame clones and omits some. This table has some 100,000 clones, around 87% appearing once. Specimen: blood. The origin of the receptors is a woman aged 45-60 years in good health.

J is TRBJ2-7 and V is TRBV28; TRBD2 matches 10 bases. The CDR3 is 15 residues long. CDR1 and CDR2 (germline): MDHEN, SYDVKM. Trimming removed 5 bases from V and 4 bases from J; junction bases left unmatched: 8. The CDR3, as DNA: TGTGCCAGCAGTGCGGCTAGCGGGAGTAAATACGAGCAGTACTTC. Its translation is CASSAASGSKYEQYF.

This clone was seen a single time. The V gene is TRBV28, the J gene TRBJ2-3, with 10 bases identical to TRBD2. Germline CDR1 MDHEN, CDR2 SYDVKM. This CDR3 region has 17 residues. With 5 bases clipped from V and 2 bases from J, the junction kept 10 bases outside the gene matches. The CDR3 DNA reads TGTGCCAGCAGTCCCCTCACCACTAGCGGGGACACAGATACGCAGTATTTT. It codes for CASSPLTTSGDTDTQYF.

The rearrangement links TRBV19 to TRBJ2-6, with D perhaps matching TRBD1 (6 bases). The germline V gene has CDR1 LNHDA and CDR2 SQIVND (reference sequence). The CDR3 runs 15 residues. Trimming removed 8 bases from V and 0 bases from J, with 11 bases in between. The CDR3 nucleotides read TGTGCCAGTCAGGGGCTGTCCTCTGGGGCCAACGTCCTGACTTTC. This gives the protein CASQGLSSGANVLTF.

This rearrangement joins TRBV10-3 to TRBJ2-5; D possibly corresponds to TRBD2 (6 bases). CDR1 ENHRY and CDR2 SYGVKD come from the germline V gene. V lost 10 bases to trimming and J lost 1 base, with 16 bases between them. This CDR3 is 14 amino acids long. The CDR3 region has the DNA TGTGCCACCGGCAGTAGCGGACCCCAAGAGACCCAGTACTTC. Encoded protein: CATGSSGPQETQYF.

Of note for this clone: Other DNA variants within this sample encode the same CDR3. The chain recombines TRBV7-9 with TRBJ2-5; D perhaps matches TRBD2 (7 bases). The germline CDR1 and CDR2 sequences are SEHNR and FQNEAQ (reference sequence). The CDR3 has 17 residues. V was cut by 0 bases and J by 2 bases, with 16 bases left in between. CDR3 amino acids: CASSLAGGGGHQETQYF. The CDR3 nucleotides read TGTGCCAGCAGCTTAGCGGGGGGAGGGGGGCATCAAGAGACCCAGTACTTC.

Here the CDR3 DNA reads TGTGCCAGCAGCTTGACAGGGGGAGAGACTGAAGCTTTCTTT. This translates into CASSLTGGETEAFF. The gene calls are TRBV11-3 and TRBJ1-1; 9 bases line up with TRBD1. The CDR3 sequence is 14 residues long. Germline V gives CDR1 SGHNT, CDR2 YENEEA. J was trimmed by 5 bases and V by 3 bases; bases with no gene match: 4.

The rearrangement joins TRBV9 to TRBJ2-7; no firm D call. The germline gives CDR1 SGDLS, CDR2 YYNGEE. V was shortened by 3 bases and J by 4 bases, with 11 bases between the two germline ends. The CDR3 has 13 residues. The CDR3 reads CASSASPSYEQYF. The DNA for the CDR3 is TGTGCCAGCAGCGCCTCACCGTCGTACGAGCAGTACTTC.

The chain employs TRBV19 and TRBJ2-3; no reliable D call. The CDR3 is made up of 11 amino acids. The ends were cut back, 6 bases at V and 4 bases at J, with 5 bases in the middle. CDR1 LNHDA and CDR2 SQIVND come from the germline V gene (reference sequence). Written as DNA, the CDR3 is TGTGCCAGTAGGGTCGCAGATACGCAGTATTTT. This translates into CASRVADTQYF.

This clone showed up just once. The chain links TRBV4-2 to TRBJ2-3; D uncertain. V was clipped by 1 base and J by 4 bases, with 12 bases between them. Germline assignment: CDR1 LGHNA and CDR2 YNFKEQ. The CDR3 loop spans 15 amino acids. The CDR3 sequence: CASSQVLTESDTQYF. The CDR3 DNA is TGTGCCAGCAGCCAAGTTCTCACAGAATCAGATACGCAGTATTTT.

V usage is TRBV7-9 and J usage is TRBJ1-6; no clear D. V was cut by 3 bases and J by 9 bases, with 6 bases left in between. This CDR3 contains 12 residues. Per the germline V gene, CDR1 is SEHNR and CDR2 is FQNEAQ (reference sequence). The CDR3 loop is CASSLESSPLHF. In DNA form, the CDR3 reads TGTGCCAGCAGCTTGGAAAGTTCACCCCTCCACTTT.

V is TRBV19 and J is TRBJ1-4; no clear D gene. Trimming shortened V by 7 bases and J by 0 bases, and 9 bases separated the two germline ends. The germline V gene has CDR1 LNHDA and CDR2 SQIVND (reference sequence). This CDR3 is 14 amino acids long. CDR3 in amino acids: CASTPRTTNEKLFF. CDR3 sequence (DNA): TGTGCCAGTACCCCACGGACAACTAATGAAAAACTGTTTTTT.

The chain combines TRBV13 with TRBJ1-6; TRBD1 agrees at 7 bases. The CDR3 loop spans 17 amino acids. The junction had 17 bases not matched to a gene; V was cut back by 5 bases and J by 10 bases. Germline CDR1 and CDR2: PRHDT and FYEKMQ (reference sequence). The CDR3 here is CASSTGAGTEVFSPLHF. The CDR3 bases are TGTGCCAGCAGCACAGGGGCCGGGACAGAGGTATTCTCACCCCTCCACTTT.

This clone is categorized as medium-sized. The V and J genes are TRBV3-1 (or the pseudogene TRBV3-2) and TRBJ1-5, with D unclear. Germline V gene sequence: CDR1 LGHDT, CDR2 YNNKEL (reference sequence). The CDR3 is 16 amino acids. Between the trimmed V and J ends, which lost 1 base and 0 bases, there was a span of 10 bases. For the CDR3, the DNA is TGTGCCAGCAGCCAAGTGGTCCGGATTAGCAATCAGCCCCAGCATTTT. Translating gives CASSQVVRISNQPQHF.

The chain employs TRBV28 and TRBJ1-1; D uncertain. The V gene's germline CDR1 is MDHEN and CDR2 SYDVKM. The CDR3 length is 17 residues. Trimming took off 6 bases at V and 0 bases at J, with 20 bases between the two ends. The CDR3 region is CASRLETGPRMNTEAFF. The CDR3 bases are TGTGCCAGCAGACTCGAGACCGGGCCCCGAATGAACACTGAAGCTTTCTTT.

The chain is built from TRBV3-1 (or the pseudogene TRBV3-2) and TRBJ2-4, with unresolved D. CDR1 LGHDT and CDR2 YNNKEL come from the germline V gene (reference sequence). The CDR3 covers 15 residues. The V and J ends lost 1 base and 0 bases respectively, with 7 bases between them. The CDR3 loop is CASSQGSLAKNIQYF. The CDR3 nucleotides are TGTGCCAGCAGCCAAGGGAGCCTAGCCAAAAACATTCAGTACTTC.

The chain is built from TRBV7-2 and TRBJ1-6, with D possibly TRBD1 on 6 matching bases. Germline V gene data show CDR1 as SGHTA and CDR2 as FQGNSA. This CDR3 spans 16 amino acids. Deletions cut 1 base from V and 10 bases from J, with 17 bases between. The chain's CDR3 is CASSLEGARGASPLHF. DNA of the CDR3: TGTGCCAGCAGCTTAGAAGGAGCCAGGGGTGCATCACCCCTCCACTTT. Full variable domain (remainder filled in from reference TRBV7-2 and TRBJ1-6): GAGVSQSPSNKVTEKGKDVELRCDPISGHTALYWYRQSLGQGLEFLIYFQGNSAPDKSGLPSDRFSAERTGGSVSTLTIQRTQQEDSAVYLCASSLEGARGASPLHFGNGTRLTVT.

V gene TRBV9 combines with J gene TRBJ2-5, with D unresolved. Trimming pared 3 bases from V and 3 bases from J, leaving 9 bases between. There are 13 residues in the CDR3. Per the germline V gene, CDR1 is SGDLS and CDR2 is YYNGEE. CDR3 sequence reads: CASSDGLEETQYF. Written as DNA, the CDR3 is TGTGCCAGCAGCGATGGGTTGGAAGAGACCCAGTACTTC.

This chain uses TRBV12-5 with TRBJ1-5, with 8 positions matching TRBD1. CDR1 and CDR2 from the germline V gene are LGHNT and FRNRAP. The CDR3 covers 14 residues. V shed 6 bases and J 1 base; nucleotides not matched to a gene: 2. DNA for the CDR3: TGTGCTAGTGGCCCAGGGGGCAGCAATCAGCCCCAGCATTTT. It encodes CASGPGGSNQPQHF. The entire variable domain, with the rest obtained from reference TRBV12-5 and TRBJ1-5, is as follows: DARVTQTPRHKVTEMGQEVTMRCQPILGHNTVFWYRQTMMQGLELLAYFRNRAPLDDSGMPKDRFSAEMPDATLATLKIQPSEPRDSAVYFCASGPGGSNQPQHFGDGTRLSIL.

The chain's CDR3 is CASSPRGSGNTIYF. CDR3 DNA: TGTGCCAGTAGTCCCCGGGGCTCTGGAAACACCATATATTTT. This chain joins TRBV19 and TRBJ1-3; D ambiguous. The V end lost 5 bases, the J end lost 0 bases, and 8 bases lay between the germline ends. Germline V CDR1 and CDR2: LNHDA, SQIVND (reference sequence). This CDR3 has 14 residues.

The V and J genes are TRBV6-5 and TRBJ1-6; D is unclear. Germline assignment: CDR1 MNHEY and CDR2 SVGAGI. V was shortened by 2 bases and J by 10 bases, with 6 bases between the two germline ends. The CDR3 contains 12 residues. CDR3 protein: CASSYQTSPLHF. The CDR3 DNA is TGTGCCAGCAGTTACCAGACCTCACCCCTCCACTTT.

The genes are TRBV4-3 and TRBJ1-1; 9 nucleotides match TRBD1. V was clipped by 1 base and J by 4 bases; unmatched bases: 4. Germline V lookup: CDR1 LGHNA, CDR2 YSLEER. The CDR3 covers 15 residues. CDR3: CASSQVQGAGTEAFF. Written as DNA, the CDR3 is TGCGCCAGCAGCCAAGTACAGGGGGCAGGCACTGAAGCTTTCTTT.

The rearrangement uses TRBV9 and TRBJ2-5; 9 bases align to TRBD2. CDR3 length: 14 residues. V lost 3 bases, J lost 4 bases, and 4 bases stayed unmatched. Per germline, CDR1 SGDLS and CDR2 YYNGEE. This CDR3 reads CASSAGTSRETQYF. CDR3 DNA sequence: TGTGCCAGCAGCGCCGGGACTAGCAGAGAGACCCAGTACTTC. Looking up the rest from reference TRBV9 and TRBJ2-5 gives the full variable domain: DSGVTQTPKHLITATGQRVTLRCSPRSGDLSVYWYQQSLDQGLQFLIQYYNGEERAKGNILERFSAQQFPDLHSELNLSSLELGDSALYFCASSAGTSRETQYFGPGTRLLVL.

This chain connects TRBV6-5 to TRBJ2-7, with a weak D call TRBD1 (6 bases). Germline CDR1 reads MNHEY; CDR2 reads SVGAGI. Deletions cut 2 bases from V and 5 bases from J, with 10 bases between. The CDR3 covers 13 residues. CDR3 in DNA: TGTGCCAGCAGTTACCCCGGGACAAACGAGCAGTACTTC. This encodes CASSYPGTNEQYF.

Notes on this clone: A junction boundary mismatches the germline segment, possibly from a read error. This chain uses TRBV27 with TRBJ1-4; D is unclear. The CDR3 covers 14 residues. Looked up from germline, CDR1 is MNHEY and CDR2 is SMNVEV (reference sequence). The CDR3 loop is CAGSLRGGGQKLFF. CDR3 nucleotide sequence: TGTGCCGGCAGCCTACGGGGAGGAGGGCAAAAACTGTTTTTT.

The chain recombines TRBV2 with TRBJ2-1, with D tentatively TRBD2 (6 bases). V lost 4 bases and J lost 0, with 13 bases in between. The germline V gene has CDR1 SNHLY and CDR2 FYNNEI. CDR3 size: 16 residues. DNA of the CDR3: TGTGCCAGCAGTGGGGGCAGACTAGGCTCCTACAATGAGCAGTTCTTC. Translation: CASSGGRLGSYNEQFF.